These 29 T cell receptor beta chains share one sample of origin, sequenced in a study of early T cells in non-severe SARS-CoV-2 infection. TCRdb fed the 5' RACE reads into MiXCR, producing one record per CDR3 protein. Seen here are 53,000 or so distinct CDR3 sequences, 7.7% observed once, and the top ten hold roughly 6.2%. Sequencing was performed on whole blood. Receptor source: an adult who was a healthcare worker with PCR-confirmed SARS-CoV-2 infection or an uninfected control (not recorded which).

This clonotype was detected ten times or more. V gene TRBV19 combines with J gene TRBJ2-2; 9 nucleotides align to TRBD1. The CDR3 sequence is 15 residues long. V lost 6 bases to trimming and J lost 4 bases; unmatched junction nucleotides: 6. Germline V gives CDR1 LNHDA, CDR2 SQIVND (reference sequence). Here the CDR3 reads CASSSGQGLTGELFF. CDR3 nucleotide sequence: TGTGCCAGTAGCTCGGGACAGGGTCTCACCGGGGAGCTGTTTTTT.

This clonotype was recorded at least ten times. This chain connects TRBV28 to TRBJ2-1; 11 nucleotides align to TRBD2. The CDR3 is made up of 17 amino acids. Losses at the gene ends were 3 bases for V and 2 bases for J; bases not matched to a gene: 6. CDR1 and CDR2 from the germline V gene are MDHEN and SYDVKM. CDR3 loop: CASSLWASGGTYNEQFF. In DNA form, the CDR3 reads TGTGCCAGCAGTTTGTGGGCTAGCGGGGGGACCTACAATGAGCAGTTCTTC.

This clonotype appeared a few times. V and J are TRBV24-1 and TRBJ2-2; a possible D gene is TRBD2 (6 bases). The CDR3 is 13 residues long. Germline-derived CDR1 and CDR2 are KGHDR and SFDVKD. The V gene lost 3 bases and the J gene lost 5 bases, with 6 bases spanning the gap. DNA of the CDR3: TGTGCCACCAGTGATGCGGGGACCGGGGAGCTGTTTTTT. It codes for CATSDAGTGELFF.

This clonotype was counted at least ten times. The genes are TRBV9 and TRBJ1-2; D is unresolved. CDR1 and CDR2 from the germline V gene are SGDLS and YYNGEE. The CDR3 consists of 15 residues. V shed 0 bases and J shed 5 bases, with 14 bases lying between them. CDR3 residues: CASSVARTGLYGYTF. CDR3 DNA: TGTGCCAGCAGCGTAGCTCGGACCGGCTTGTATGGCTACACCTTC.

This clonotype was observed at least ten times. V gene TRBV18 combines with J gene TRBJ1-4, with D unclear. The CDR3 loop spans 15 amino acids. V shed 2 bases and J shed 3 bases, with 10 bases lying between them. The germline V gene encodes CDR1 KGHSH and CDR2 LQKENI. The CDR3 spells CASSPTQPANEKLFF. The CDR3 DNA reads TGTGCCAGCTCACCAACTCAGCCTGCTAATGAAAAACTGTTTTTT.

This clonotype was seen at least ten times. The rearrangement joins TRBV18 to TRBJ2-5, with D perhaps matching TRBD2 (5 bases). The CDR3 is made up of 13 amino acids. V was shortened by 5 bases and J by 4 bases, with 11 bases between the two germline ends. The germline V gene encodes CDR1 KGHSH and CDR2 LQKENI. This CDR3 is CASSLGLGETQYF. The CDR3 DNA sequence: TGTGCCAGCTCATTAGGACTGGGAGAGACCCAGTACTTC.

This clonotype was observed at least ten times. The rearrangement joins TRBV4-3 to TRBJ1-3; D uncertain. Trimming removed 2 bases at V and 0 bases at J, with 8 bases between. Germline CDR1 reads LGHNA; CDR2 reads YSLEER. CDR3 length equals 15 residues. The CDR3 sequence: CASSQTRSSGNTIYF. The CDR3 DNA reads TGCGCCAGCAGCCAAACAAGGAGCTCTGGAAACACCATATATTTT.

As concerns this clonotype: A much bigger clone sits one base away, suggesting this may be a read error. The chain joins TRBV25-1 to TRBJ1-1; 9 nucleotides align to TRBD1. Looked up from germline, CDR1 is MGHDK and CDR2 is SYGVNS. This CDR3 contains 12 residues. V trimming: 6 bases; J trimming: 12 bases; junction bases outside the gene matches: 8. CDR3 in amino acids: CASRKTGQGTFF. The DNA for the CDR3 is TGTGCCAGCAGAAAGACGGGACAGGGAACTTTCTTT.

This clonotype has ten or more counts. The chain carries TRBV6-2 or TRBV6-3 and TRBJ1-5; D uncertain. The CDR3 has 13 amino acids. The V and J ends lost 6 bases and 7 bases respectively, with 13 bases between them. Germline lookup yields CDR1 MNHEY and CDR2 SVGEGT. CDR3 sequence reads: CASSDWVAQPQHF. The CDR3 DNA follows: TGTGCCAGCAGCGACTGGGTCGCACAGCCCCAGCATTTT.

This clonotype appeared a few times. This chain joins TRBV18 and TRBJ2-7, with a possible D match to TRBD1 (5 bases). Trimming took 3 bases from V and 5 from J, leaving 11 bases between them. This CDR3 comprises 13 residues. The V gene's germline CDR1 is KGHSH and CDR2 LQKENI. This chain's CDR3 is CASSPQGMDEQYF. The CDR3, as DNA: TGTGCCAGCTCACCGCAGGGAATGGACGAGCAGTACTTC.

This clonotype has ten or more counts. This chain uses TRBV6-2 or TRBV6-3 with TRBJ1-5; TRBD1 might be the D (6 bases). Germline V gene data show CDR1 as MNHEY and CDR2 as SVGEGT. The germline V and J ends were trimmed by 7 bases and 2 bases, with 9 bases remaining between them. This CDR3 is built from 13 residues. In nucleotides, the CDR3 is TGTGCCAGCAAACAGGGCGGCAATCAGCCCCAGCATTTT. It codes for CASKQGGNQPQHF.

DNA of the CDR3: TGTGCCAGCAGTTTACTTGGCGGGGAAGCTTTCTTT. This translates into CASSLLGGEAFF. The chain joins TRBV28 to TRBJ1-1; D remains ambiguous. Trimming pared 2 bases from V and 8 bases from J, leaving 9 bases between. Germline loops: CDR1 MDHEN, CDR2 SYDVKM. The CDR3 has 12 residues.

This clonotype was observed many times. This chain joins TRBV20-1 and TRBJ1-5; a weak D match, TRBD1 (6 bases). Trimming pared 3 bases from V and 7 bases from J, leaving 10 bases between. Germline assignment: CDR1 DFQATT and CDR2 SNEGSKA (reference sequence). CDR3 length equals 12 residues. The CDR3 nucleotides are TGCAGTGCTAGCCCAGGGGAACAGCCCCAGCATTTT. It is translated as CSASPGEQPQHF.

This clonotype was seen at least ten times. The genes are TRBV25-1 and TRBJ1-4, with D perhaps TRBD1 (6 bases). The ends were cut back, 1 base at V and 6 bases at J, with 12 bases in the middle. This CDR3 spans 15 amino acids. Germline assignment: CDR1 MGHDK and CDR2 SYGVNS. The CDR3 protein is CASSELRPGDEKLFF. The CDR3 nucleotides are TGTGCCAGCAGTGAATTAAGGCCAGGGGATGAAAAACTGTTTTTT.

The rearrangement uses TRBV3-1 and TRBJ2-2; D call uncertain. Trimming cost V 3 bases and J 0 bases, with 2 bases left between them. Germline CDR1 LGHDT, CDR2 YNNKEL (reference sequence). The CDR3 is 13 residues long. Here the CDR3 reads CASSHPNTGELFF. In nucleotides, the CDR3 is TGTGCCAGCAGCCACCCGAACACCGGGGAGCTGTTTTTT.

This clonotype was counted ten times or more. The V and J genes are TRBV30 and TRBJ2-7, with D unresolved. CDR1 GTSNPN and CDR2 SVGIG come from the germline V gene (reference sequence). There are 11 residues in the CDR3. Trimming left V 2 bases short and J 6 bases short, with 8 bases between. The CDR3 loop is CAWSPGFEQYF. The CDR3 DNA sequence: TGTGCCTGGAGTCCGGGTTTCGAGCAGTACTTC.

DNA of the CDR3: TGCAGCGTTGAAGAGGGGCTAAGAAACAATGAGCAGTTCTTC. Translation gives CSVEEGLRNNEQFF. The chain recombines TRBV29-1 with TRBJ2-1; weak D call: TRBD1 (5 bases). CDR1 SQVTM and CDR2 ANQGSEA come from the germline V gene. CDR3 size: 14 residues. V was pared by 0 bases and J by 5 bases, with 11 bases between.

This clonotype was observed many times. The chain has TRBV18 and TRBJ1-3, with D maybe TRBD1 (5 bases). Germline CDR1 is KGHSH and CDR2 is LQKENI. The CDR3 spans 14 residues. V was trimmed by 2 bases and J by 2 bases, leaving 7 bases between them. CDR3 residues: CASSPGAAGNTIYF. CDR3 coding DNA: TGTGCCAGCTCACCAGGGGCAGCTGGAAACACCATATATTTT.

This clonotype appeared many times. The V and J genes are TRBV3-1 and TRBJ1-6; 9 nucleotides match TRBD1. The CDR3 loop spans 14 amino acids. Germline-derived CDR1 and CDR2 are LGHDT and YNNKEL (reference sequence). V lost 5 bases to trimming and J lost 7 bases; unmatched junction nucleotides: 3. The CDR3 spells CASSWTGENSPLHF. The CDR3 coding sequence is TGTGCCAGCAGCTGGACAGGGGAAAATTCACCCCTCCACTTT.

A few counts support this clonotype. This chain connects TRBV6-5 to TRBJ2-7; tentatively, D is TRBD1 (5 bases). Germline V gene sequence: CDR1 MNHEY, CDR2 SVGAGI. Trimming removed 5 bases at V and 2 bases at J, with 13 bases between. The CDR3 has 14 amino acids. CDR3 nucleotide sequence: TGTGCCAGCAGTCCTCGACAGCGAACCTACGAGCAGTACTTC. Its protein product is CASSPRQRTYEQYF.

This clonotype was seen many times. The V gene is TRBV19, the J gene TRBJ1-5, with unresolved D. CDR1 and CDR2 from the germline V gene are LNHDA and SQIVND (reference sequence). Between the trimmed V and J ends, which lost 3 bases and 7 bases, there was a span of 7 bases. The CDR3 extends over 12 amino acids. The CDR3 DNA sequence: TGTGCCAGTAGTATGGCCAGGCAGCCCCAGCATTTT. This encodes CASSMARQPQHF.

In its sample, this clonotype was seen many times. The rearrangement joins TRBV10-3 to TRBJ2-7, with 8 bases fitting TRBD1. After removal of 4 bases from V and 2 bases from J, the junction contained 16 bases not matched to a gene. The CDR3 has 18 amino acids. Germline CDR1 reads ENHRY; CDR2 reads SYGVKD. CDR3 bases: TGTGCCATCAGTGCGGTTATAGGAGTGGACAGGGACCCCTACGAGCAGTACTTC. Residues: CAISAVIGVDRDPYEQYF.

This clonotype was detected many times. The rearrangement uses TRBV9 and TRBJ1-2; no definite D call. The V end lost 4 bases, the J end lost 1 base, and 11 bases lay between the germline ends. The V gene's germline CDR1 is SGDLS and CDR2 YYNGEE. This CDR3 is 14 amino acids long. Written as DNA, the CDR3 is TGTGCCAGCAGCCCTTCAAGCAATAACTATGGCTACACCTTC. Translating it yields CASSPSSNNYGYTF.

This clonotype was picked up many times. This chain joins TRBV27 and TRBJ1-1, with D hard to call. Between the trimmed V and J ends, which lost 3 bases and 5 bases, there was a span of 13 bases. The CDR3 extends over 14 amino acids. Germline V lookup: CDR1 MNHEY, CDR2 SMNVEV (reference sequence). DNA for the CDR3: TGTGCCAGCAGTTTGTTCCCGCTGGGAACTGAAGCTTTCTTT. Amino acids: CASSLFPLGTEAFF.

The V and J genes are TRBV18 and TRBJ1-6; possible D gene TRBD1, 5 bases. V was pared by 2 bases and J by 7 bases, with 12 bases between. The CDR3 is 15 residues long. CDR1 KGHSH and CDR2 LQKENI come from the germline V gene. Written as DNA, the CDR3 is TGTGCCAGCTCACCAAATAAGGGGCGGAATTCACCCCTCCACTTT. Translating it yields CASSPNKGRNSPLHF.

This clonotype was counted ten times or more. V gene TRBV7-9 combines with J gene TRBJ2-4; TRBD1 is a possible D gene (5 bases). CDR3 size: 16 residues. V was clipped by 5 bases and J by 2 bases, with 16 bases between them. The germline gives CDR1 SEHNR, CDR2 FQNEAQ (reference sequence). The CDR3 sequence is CASSPGPRTTKNIQYF. The CDR3 DNA is TGTGCCAGCAGCCCAGGGCCAAGGACAACCAAAAACATTCAGTACTTC.

This clonotype was counted many times. The gene calls are TRBV10-3 and TRBJ2-1; the match to TRBD2 covers 11 bases. The CDR3 spans 14 residues. The V gene's germline CDR1 is ENHRY and CDR2 SYGVKD. The trim removed 4 bases at V and 9 bases at J, leaving 5 bases unmatched. The CDR3 DNA sequence: TGTGCCATCAGTGTACTAGCGGGGGTAAGTGAGCAGTTCTTC. It translates to CAISVLAGVSEQFF.

This clonotype was observed many times. V usage is TRBV25-1 and J usage is TRBJ2-4; D might be TRBD1 (6 bases). CDR3 length equals 12 residues. The germline V gene has CDR1 MGHDK and CDR2 SYGVNS. Between the trimmed V and J ends, which lost 7 bases and 9 bases, there was a span of 13 bases. The CDR3 DNA sequence: TGTGCCAGCACCACGCAGGGGAGCATTCAGTACTTC. Translated: CASTTQGSIQYF.

This clonotype was picked up many times. V usage is TRBV11-2 and J usage is TRBJ2-1, with 14 bases matching TRBD2. V shed 5 bases, J shed 6 bases, and the junction held 3 bases outside the gene matches. Per germline, CDR1 SGHAT and CDR2 FQNNGV. This CDR3 region has 15 residues. The CDR3 DNA reads as TGTGCCAGCAGCCAGACTAGCGGGGGGGGCAATGAGCAGTTCTTC. Protein: CASSQTSGGGNEQFF.